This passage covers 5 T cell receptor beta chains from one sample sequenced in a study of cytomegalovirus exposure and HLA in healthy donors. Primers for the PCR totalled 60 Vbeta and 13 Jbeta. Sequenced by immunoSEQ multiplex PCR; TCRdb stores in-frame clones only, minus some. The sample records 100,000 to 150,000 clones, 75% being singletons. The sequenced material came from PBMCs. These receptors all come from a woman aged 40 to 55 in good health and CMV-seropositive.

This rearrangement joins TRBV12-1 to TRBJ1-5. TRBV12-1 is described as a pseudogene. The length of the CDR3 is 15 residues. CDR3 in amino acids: CASSLGGYSNQPQHF. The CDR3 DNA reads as TGTGCCAGCAGCTTGGGGGGATATAGCAATCAGCCCCAGCATTTT.

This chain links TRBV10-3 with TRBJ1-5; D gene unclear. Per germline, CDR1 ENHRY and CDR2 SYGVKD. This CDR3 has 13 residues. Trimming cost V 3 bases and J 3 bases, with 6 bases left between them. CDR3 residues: CAISDHNNQPQHF. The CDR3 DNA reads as TGTGCCATCAGTGATCACAACAATCAGCCCCAGCATTTT.

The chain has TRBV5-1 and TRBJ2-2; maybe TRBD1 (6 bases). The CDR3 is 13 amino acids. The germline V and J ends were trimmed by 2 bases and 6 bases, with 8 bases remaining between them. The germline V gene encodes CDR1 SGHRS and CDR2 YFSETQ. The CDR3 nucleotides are TGCGCCAGCAGCTTACAGGGAGCCGGGGAGCTGTTTTTT. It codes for CASSLQGAGELFF.

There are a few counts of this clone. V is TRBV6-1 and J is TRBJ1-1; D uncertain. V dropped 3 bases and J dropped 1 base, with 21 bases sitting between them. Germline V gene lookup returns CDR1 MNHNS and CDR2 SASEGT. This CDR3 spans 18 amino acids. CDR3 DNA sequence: TGTGCCAGCAGTGATAAGGCCAGGATCGCTTCCTCGAACACTGAAGCTTTCTTT. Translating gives CASSDKARIASSNTEAFF.

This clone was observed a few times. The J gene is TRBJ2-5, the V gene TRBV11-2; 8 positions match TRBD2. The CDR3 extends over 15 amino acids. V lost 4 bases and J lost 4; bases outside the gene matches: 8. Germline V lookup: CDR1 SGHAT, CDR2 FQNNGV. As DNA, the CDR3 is TGTGCCAGCAGCTCCGGGACTAGAGGGCGAGAGACCCAGTACTTC. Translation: CASSSGTRGRETQYF.